This T cell receptor beta chain was recorded in a study of T cells after yellow fever vaccination. TCRdb recomputed calls from the 5' RACE reads with MiXCR, one row per CDR3 protein. Counted here are 500,000 to 650,000 distinct CDR3 sequences, approximately 15% occurring once; the ten biggest clones make up roughly 13%. This sample comprised PBMCs, obtained on the day of the yellow fever booster vaccination. The receptor was derived from a man younger than 40 who received the YFV17D yellow fever vaccine.

The CDR3 sequence: CASRPPGATEAFF. The CDR3, as DNA: TGTGCCAGCAGACCTCCGGGGGCCACTGAAGCTTTCTTT. This rearrangement joins TRBV6-2 or TRBV6-3 to TRBJ1-1; TRBD1 is a possible D gene (6 bases). V lost 6 bases to trimming and J lost 4 bases, with 12 bases between them. CDR1 is MNHEY, CDR2 SVGEGT, per germline. CDR3 length: 13 amino acids.